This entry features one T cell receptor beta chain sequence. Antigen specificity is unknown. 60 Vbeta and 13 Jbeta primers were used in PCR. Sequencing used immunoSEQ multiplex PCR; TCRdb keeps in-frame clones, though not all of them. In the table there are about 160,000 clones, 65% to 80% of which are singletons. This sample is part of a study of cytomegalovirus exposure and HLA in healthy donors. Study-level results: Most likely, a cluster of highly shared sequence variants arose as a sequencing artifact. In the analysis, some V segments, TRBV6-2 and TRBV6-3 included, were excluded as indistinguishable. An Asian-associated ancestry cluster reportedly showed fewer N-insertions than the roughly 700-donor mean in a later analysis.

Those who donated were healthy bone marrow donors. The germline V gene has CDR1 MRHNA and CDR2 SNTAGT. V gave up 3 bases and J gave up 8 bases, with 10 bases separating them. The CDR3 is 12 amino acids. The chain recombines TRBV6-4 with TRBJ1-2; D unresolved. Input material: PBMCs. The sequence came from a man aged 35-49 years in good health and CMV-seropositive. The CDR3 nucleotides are TGTGCCAGCAGTGAAAGGAGTCACGGCTACACCTTC. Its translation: CASSERSHGYTF.